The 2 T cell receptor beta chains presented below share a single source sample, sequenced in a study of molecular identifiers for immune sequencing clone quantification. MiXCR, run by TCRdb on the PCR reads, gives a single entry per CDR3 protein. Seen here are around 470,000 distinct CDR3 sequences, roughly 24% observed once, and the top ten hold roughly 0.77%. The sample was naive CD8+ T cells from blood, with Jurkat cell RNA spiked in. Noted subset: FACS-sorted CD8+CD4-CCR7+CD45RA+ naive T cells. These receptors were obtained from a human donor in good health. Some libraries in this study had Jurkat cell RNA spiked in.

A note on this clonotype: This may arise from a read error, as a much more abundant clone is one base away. In nucleotides, the CDR3 is TGTGCCAGCAGCCTAACCGACGGATCGAGCACCGGGGAGCTGTTTTTT. Its translation is CASSLTDGSSTGELFF. V usage is TRBV14 and J usage is TRBJ2-2; D is undetermined. V was trimmed by 4 bases and J by 4 bases, leaving 16 bases between them. CDR3 length equals 16 residues. In germline, CDR1 is SGHDN, CDR2 FVKESK.

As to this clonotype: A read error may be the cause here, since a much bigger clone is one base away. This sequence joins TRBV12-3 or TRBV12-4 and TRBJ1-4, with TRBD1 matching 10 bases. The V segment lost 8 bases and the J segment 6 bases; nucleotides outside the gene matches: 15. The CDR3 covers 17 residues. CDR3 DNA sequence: TGTGCCAGCTGTTACGCCGGGACAGGGGCCCCCGATGAAAAACTGTTTTTT. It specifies CASCYAGTGAPDEKLFF.